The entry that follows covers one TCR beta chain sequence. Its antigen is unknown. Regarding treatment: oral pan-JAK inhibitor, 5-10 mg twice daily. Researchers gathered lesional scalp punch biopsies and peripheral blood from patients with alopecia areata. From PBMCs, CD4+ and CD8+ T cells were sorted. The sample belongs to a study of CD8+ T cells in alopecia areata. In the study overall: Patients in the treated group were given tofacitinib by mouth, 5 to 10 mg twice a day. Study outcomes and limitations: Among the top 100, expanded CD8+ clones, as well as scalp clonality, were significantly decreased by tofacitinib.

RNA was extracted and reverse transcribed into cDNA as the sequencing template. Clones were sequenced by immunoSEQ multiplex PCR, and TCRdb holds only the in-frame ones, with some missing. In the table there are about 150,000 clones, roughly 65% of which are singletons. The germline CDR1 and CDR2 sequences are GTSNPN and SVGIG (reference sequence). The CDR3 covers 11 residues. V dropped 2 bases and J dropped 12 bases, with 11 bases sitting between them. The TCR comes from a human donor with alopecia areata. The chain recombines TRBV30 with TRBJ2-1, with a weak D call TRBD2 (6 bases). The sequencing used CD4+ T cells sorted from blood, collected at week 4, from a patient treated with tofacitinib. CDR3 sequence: CAWSYLEGQFF. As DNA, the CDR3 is TGTGCCTGGAGTTACCTGGAGGGGCAGTTCTTC.